This T cell receptor (beta chain) was sequenced in a study of blood T cell repertoires in COVID-19. In the study overall: Samples of COVID-19 (acute and convalescent) were obtained from the United States, Italy and Spain. The analysed material was cDNA or gDNA that came from T cells, B-cell-depleted T cells, or PBMCs.

The authors' processing: Amplification from reference gene primers served as the basis for estimated nucleated cell counts. The method was immunoSEQ multiplex PCR; TCRdb's version includes in-frame clones alone and lacks a portion of them. That table gives V, J and clone size, and the DNA gave D and trimming. The sample has about 160,000 clones; about 93% are singletons. The germline gives CDR1 SGHRS, CDR2 YFSETQ. V was trimmed by 0 bases and J by 0 bases, leaving 16 bases between them. The CDR3 length is 18 residues. V and J are TRBV5-1 and TRBJ1-3; D unclear. The receptor was derived from a woman aged 45 to 65 with acute or convalescent COVID-19. The source material was peripheral blood. The CDR3 DNA reads TGCGCCAGCAGCTTGGAAGGCTCCGGGATTAGCTCTGGAAACACCATATATTTT. The encoded protein is CASSLEGSGISSGNTIYF.